This paragraph covers one T cell receptor (beta chain) sequence. Time point: blood 2 weeks post-SBRT. Sample treatment: 15 Gy SBRT to primary tumor, nephrectomy 4 weeks later. Serial blood draws occurred at baseline and 2 and 4 weeks post-SBRT. The V gene's germline CDR1 is SGHNT and CDR2 YYREEE (reference sequence). The length of the CDR3 is 16 residues. V was pared by 4 bases and J by 5 bases, with 6 bases of the junction left unmatched. Measured with immunoSEQ multiplex PCR; TCRdb has only the in-frame clones, and not every one. In the table there are some 130,000 clones, 88% of which are singletons. The data were obtained in a study of radiation and T cells in renal cell carcinoma.

This sequence originates from a woman aged 65 to 85 with renal cell carcinoma. This chain connects TRBV5-4 to TRBJ2-2; 12 bases line up with TRBD2. The starting material was blood, obtained from a patient whose treatment included radiotherapy and nephrectomy. The CDR3 is CASSRLAGEPTGELFF. The CDR3 coding sequence is TGTGCCAGCAGCCGACTAGCGGGGGAACCTACCGGGGAGCTGTTTTTT.